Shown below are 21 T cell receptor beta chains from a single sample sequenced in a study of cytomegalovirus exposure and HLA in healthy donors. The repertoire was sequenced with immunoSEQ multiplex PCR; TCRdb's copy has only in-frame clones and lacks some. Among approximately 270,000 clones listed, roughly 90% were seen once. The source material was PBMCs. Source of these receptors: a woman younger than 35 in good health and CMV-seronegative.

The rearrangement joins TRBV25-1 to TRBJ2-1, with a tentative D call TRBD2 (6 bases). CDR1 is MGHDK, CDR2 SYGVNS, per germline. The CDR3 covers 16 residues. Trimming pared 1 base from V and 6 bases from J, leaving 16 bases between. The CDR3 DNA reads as TGTGCCAGCAGTGAATTGGAGACTAGTGTAGGCAATGAGCAGTTCTTC. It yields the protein CASSELETSVGNEQFF.

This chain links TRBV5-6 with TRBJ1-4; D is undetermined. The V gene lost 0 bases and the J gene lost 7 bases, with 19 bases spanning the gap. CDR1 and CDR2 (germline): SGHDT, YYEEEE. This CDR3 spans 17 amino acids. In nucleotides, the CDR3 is TGTGCCAGCAGCTTGGCAGCGGCCTCCTCTCCGAGTGAAAAACTGTTTTTT. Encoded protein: CASSLAAASSPSEKLFF. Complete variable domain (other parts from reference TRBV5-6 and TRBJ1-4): DAGVTQSPTHLIKTRGQQVTLRCSPKSGHDTVSWYQQALGQGPQFIFQYYEEEERQRGNFPDRFSGHQFPNYSSELNVNALLLGDSALYLCASSLAAASSPSEKLFFGSGTQLSVL.

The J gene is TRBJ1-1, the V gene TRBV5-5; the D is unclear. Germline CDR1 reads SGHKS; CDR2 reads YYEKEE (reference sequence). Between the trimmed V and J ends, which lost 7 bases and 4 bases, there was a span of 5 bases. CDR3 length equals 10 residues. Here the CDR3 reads CASRGTEAFF. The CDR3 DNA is TGTGCCAGCCGGGGCACTGAAGCTTTCTTT.

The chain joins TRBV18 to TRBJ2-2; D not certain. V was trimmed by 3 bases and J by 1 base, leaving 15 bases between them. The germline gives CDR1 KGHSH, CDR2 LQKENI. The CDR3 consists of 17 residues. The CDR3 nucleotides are TGTGCCAGCTCACCTATACCGTCCCACGGGAACACCGGGGAGCTGTTTTTT. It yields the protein CASSPIPSHGNTGELFF.

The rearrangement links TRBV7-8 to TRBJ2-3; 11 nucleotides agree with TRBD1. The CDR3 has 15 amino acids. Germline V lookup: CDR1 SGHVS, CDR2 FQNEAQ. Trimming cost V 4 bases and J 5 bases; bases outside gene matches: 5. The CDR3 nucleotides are TGTGCCAGCAGCTCCGGACAGGGGGCGCAAGATACGCAGTATTTT. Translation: CASSSGQGAQDTQYF.

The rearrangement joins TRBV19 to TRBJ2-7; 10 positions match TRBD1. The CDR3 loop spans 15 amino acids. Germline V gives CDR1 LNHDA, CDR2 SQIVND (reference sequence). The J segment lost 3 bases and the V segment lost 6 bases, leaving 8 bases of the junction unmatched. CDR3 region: CASSSTRDRGYEQYF. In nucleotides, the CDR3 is TGTGCCAGTAGCTCGACCCGGGACAGGGGCTACGAGCAGTACTTC. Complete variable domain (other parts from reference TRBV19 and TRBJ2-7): DGGITQSPKYLFRKEGQNVTLSCEQNLNHDAMYWYRQDPGQGLRLIYYSQIVNDFQKGDIAEGYSVSREKKESFPLTVTSAQKNPTAFYLCASSSTRDRGYEQYFGPGTRLTVT.

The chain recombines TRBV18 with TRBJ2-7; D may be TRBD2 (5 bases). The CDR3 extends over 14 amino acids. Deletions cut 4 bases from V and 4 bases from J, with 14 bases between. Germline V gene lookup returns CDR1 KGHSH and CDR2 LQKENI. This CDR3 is CASSLTTDAYEQYV. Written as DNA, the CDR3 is TGTGCCAGCTCACTGACTACTGACGCGTACGAGCAGTACGTC.

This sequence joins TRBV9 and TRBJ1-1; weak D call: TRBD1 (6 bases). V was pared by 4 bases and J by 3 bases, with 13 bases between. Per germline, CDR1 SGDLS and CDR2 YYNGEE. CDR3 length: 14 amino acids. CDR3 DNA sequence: TGTGCCAGCAGCACCGGGGACACCCACACTGAAGCTTTCTTT. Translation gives CASSTGDTHTEAFF.

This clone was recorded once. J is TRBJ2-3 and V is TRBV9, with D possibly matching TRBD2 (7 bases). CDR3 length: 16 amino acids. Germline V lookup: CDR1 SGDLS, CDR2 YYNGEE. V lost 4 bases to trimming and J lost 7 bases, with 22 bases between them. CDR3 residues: CASSRIDGGGLYTQYF. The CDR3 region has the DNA TGTGCCAGCAGCCGGATAGATGGGGGGGGCCTATATACGCAGTATTTT.

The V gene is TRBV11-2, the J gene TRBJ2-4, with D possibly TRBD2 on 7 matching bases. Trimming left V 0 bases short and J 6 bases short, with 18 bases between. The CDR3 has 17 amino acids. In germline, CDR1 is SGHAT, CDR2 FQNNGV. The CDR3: CASSLDPGGLRGNIQYF. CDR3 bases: TGTGCCAGCAGCTTAGATCCCGGGGGGCTACGGGGAAACATTCAGTACTTC.

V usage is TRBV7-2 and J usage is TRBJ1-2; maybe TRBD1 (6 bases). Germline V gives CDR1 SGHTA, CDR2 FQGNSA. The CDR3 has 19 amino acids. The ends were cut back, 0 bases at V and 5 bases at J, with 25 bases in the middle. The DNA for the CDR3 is TGTGCCAGCAGCTTAGCGGGGGCCAGCCGCGGTAAAGAACGTTATGGCTACACCTTC. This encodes CASSLAGASRGKERYGYTF.

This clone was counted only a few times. The CDR3 loop is CASRRQGGMNTEAFF. Here the CDR3 DNA reads TGTGCCAGCAGGCGACAGGGTGGCATGAACACTGAAGCTTTCTTT. The rearrangement uses TRBV6-6 and TRBJ1-1; 7 nucleotides align to TRBD1. Germline CDR1 reads MNHNY; CDR2 reads SVGAGI (reference sequence). J lost 0 bases, V lost 6 bases, and 7 bases had no gene match. The CDR3 covers 15 residues.

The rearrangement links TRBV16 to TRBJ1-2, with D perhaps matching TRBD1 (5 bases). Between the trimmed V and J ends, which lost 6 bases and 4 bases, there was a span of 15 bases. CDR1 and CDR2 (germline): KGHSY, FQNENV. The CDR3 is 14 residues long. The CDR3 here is CASSQNQGGYGYTF. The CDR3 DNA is TGTGCCAGCAGTCAAAACCAGGGAGGCTATGGCTACACCTTC.

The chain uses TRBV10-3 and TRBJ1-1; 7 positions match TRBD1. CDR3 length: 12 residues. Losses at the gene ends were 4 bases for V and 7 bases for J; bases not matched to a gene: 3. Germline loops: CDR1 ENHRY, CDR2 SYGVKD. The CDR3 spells CAISVGQSEAFF. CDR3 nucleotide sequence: TGTGCCATCAGTGTGGGACAGAGTGAAGCTTTCTTT.

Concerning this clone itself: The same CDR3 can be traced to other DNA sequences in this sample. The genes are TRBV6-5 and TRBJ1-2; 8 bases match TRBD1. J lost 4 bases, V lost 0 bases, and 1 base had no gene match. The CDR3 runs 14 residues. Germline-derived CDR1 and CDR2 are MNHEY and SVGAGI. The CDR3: CASSYSDRGYGYTF. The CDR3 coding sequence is TGTGCCAGCAGTTACTCAGACAGGGGCTATGGCTACACCTTC.

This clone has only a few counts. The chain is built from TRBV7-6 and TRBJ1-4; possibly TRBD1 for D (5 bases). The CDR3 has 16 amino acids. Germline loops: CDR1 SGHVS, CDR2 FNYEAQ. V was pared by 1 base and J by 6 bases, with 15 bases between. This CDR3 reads CASSLEVRVTDEKLFF. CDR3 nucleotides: TGTGCCAGCAGCTTAGAGGTCAGGGTTACGGATGAAAAACTGTTTTTT.

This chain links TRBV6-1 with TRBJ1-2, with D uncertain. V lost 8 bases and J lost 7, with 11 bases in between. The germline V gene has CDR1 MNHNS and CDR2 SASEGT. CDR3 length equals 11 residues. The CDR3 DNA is TGTGCCAGCGAGGGCAACCGTGGCTACACCTTC. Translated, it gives CASEGNRGYTF.

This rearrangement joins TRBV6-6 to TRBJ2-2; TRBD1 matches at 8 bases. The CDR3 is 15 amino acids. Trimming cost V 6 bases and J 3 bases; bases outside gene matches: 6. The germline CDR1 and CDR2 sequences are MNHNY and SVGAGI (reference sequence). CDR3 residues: CASSPRGPDTGELFF. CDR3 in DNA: TGTGCCAGCAGCCCCAGGGGGCCGGACACCGGGGAGCTGTTTTTT.

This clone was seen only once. CDR3 sequence reads: CASRGDFQETQYF. CDR3 bases: TGTGCCAGCAGGGGAGACTTCCAAGAGACCCAGTACTTC. The chain employs TRBV6-1 and TRBJ2-5, with D possibly matching TRBD2 (5 bases). The V end lost 6 bases, the J end lost 1 base, and 9 bases lay between the germline ends. Germline V lookup: CDR1 MNHNS, CDR2 SASEGT. This CDR3 has 13 residues.

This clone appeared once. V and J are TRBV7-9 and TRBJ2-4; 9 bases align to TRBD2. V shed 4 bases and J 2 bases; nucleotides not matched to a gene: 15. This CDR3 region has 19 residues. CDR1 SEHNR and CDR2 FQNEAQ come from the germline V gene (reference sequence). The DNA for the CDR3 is TGTGCCAGCAGCTCCATACCAAAGAGACTAGCGGCAACCAAAAACATTCAGTACTTC. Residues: CASSSIPKRLAATKNIQYF.

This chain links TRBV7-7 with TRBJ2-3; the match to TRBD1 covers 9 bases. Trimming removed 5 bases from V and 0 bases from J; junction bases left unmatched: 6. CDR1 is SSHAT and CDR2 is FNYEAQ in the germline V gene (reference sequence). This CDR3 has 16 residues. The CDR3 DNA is TGTGCCAGCAGCCCGGGGACAGGGCCTAGCACAGATACGCAGTATTTT. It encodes CASSPGTGPSTDTQYF.